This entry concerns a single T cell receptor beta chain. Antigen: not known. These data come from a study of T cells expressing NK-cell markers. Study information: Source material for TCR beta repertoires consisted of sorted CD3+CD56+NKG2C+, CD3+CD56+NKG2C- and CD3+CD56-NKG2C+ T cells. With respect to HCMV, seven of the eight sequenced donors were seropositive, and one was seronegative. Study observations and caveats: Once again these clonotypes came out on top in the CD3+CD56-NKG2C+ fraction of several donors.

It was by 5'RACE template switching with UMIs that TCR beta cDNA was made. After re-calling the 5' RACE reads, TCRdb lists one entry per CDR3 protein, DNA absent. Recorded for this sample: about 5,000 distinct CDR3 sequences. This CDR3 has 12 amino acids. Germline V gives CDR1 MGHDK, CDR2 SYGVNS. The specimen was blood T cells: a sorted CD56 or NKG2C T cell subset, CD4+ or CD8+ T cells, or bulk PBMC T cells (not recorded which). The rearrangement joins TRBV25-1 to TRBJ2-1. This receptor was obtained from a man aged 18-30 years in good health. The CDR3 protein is CASRGIWSEQFF.